This is a list of T cell receptor beta chains from one sample in a study of vaccination effects on CD4 cells after COVID-19. This table comes from immunoSEQ multiplex PCR, and its TCRdb copy is limited to in-frame clones, with some not included. The sample shows tens of thousands of clones, roughly 80% of them seen only once. Their antigens remain unidentified. The sample was CD4+ T cells from PBMCs cultured with HCoV-229E spike peptides, taken after COVID-19 vaccination. These receptors were taken from a human donor who received a COVID-19 vaccine. Each CDR3 is given with its conserved first and last residue. The order of the fields is D gene, V gene, J gene, clone size, CDR3 protein, CDR3 DNA. D genes are given only for firm matches. A clone size is listed for some rows: how often the clone was seen (once, few, many), or a class if it is expanded.

d_call: .; v_call: TRBV4-2; j_call: TRBJ2-7; clone_size: .; cdr3_aa: CASSQALGRSSSYEQYF; cdr3_nt: TGTGCCAGCAGCCAGGCGTTGGGACGGAGTAGCTCCTACGAGCAGTACTTC
d_call: TRBD1; v_call: TRBV19; j_call: TRBJ2-5; clone_size: .; cdr3_aa: CASSFAGGRGQETQYF; cdr3_nt: TGTGCCAGTAGTTTCGCAGGGGGCCGGGGACAAGAGACCCAGTACTTC
d_call: .; v_call: TRBV5-8; j_call: TRBJ1-1; clone_size: .; cdr3_aa: CASTGGWTEAFF; cdr3_nt: TGTGCCAGCACCGGGGGTTGGACTGAAGCTTTCTTT
d_call: .; v_call: TRBV6-5; j_call: TRBJ1-5; clone_size: .; cdr3_aa: CASRDRDNQPQHF; cdr3_nt: TGTGCCAGCAGGGACCGGGACAATCAGCCCCAGCATTTT
d_call: .; v_call: TRBV7-9; j_call: TRBJ2-7; clone_size: .; cdr3_aa: CASSLGLDRKRGEQYF; cdr3_nt: TGTGCCAGCAGCTTAGGCCTCGACAGGAAGAGAGGCGAGCAGTACTTC
d_call: TRBD2; v_call: TRBV5-5; j_call: TRBJ2-2; clone_size: .; cdr3_aa: CASSPPGLEPGELFF; cdr3_nt: TGTGCCAGCAGTCCTCCGGGACTAGAACCCGGGGAGCTGTTTTTT
d_call: .; v_call: TRBV3-1/TRBV3-2; j_call: TRBJ2-7; clone_size: .; cdr3_aa: CASSRRRGDYEQYF; cdr3_nt: TGTGCCAGCAGCCGCAGAAGGGGGGACTACGAGCAGTACTTC
d_call: .; v_call: TRBV6-2/TRBV6-3; j_call: TRBJ1-1; clone_size: .; cdr3_aa: CASSYPLKSGRLLNTEAFF; cdr3_nt: TGTGCCAGCAGTTACCCTCTTAAATCGGGACGGTTACTGAACACTGAAGCTTTCTTT
d_call: TRBD1; v_call: TRBV6-4; j_call: TRBJ1-2; clone_size: medium-sized; cdr3_aa: CASSPDRAGGYTF; cdr3_nt: TGTGCCAGCAGTCCGGACAGGGCGGGTGGCTACACCTTC
d_call: TRBD2; v_call: TRBV27; j_call: TRBJ2-7; clone_size: few; cdr3_aa: CASSLSASGRDGSYEQYF; cdr3_nt: TGTGCCAGCAGTTTATCTGCTAGCGGGAGAGACGGATCCTACGAGCAGTACTTC
d_call: TRBD1; v_call: TRBV11-3; j_call: TRBJ1-1; clone_size: .; cdr3_aa: CASSYTGTGRDTEAFF; cdr3_nt: TGTGCCAGCAGCTACACCGGGACAGGGAGGGACACTGAAGCTTTCTTT
d_call: .; v_call: TRBV2; j_call: TRBJ1-5; clone_size: few; cdr3_aa: CASSEEAGASQPQHF; cdr3_nt: TGTGCCAGCAGTGAAGAGGCAGGGGCCTCTCAGCCCCAGCATTTT
d_call: .; v_call: TRBV6-5; j_call: TRBJ1-3; clone_size: .; cdr3_aa: CASSYSAAGGNTIYF; cdr3_nt: TGTGCCAGCAGTTACTCGGCGGCTGGAGGAAACACCATATATTTT
d_call: TRBD2; v_call: TRBV3-1/TRBV3-2; j_call: TRBJ2-3; clone_size: .; cdr3_aa: CASSQDGLAGVTQYF; cdr3_nt: TGTGCCAGCAGCCAGGACGGACTAGCGGGGGTTACGCAGTATTTT
d_call: TRBD1; v_call: TRBV11-1; j_call: TRBJ2-5; clone_size: .; cdr3_aa: CASSLEARGQETQYF; cdr3_nt: TGTGCCAGCAGCTTAGAGGCCAGGGGGCAAGAGACCCAGTACTTC
d_call: .; v_call: TRBV27; j_call: TRBJ1-6; clone_size: .; cdr3_aa: CASSLLFGSWGSNHF; cdr3_nt: TGTGCCAGCAGTTTATTATTTGGCTCATGGGGGTCAAACCACTTT